This T cell receptor beta chain was obtained from a study of OX40 agonist ivuxolimab in advanced cancers. Across the study: Dosing consisted of intravenous ivuxolimab at 0.01 to 10 mg/kg every 2 weeks. Findings and caveats of the study: Some of the nonresponding patients also showed low levels of normalized T-cell clonal expansion. With doses of 0.1 to 3.0 mg/kg, CD4+ and CD8+ blood T cells had undergone clonal expansion by week 6.

A remark on this clone: Its antigen is not known.

Measured with immunoSEQ multiplex PCR; TCRdb has only the in-frame clones, and not every one. The repertoire holds tens of thousands of clones, with about 89% as singletons. Trimming removed 6 bases from V and 0 bases from J, with 10 bases in between. Germline CDR1 is MDHEN and CDR2 is SYDVKM. The CDR3 is 14 residues long. At cycle 4 day 1, cycle 7 day 1, and baseline, blood was sampled. The rearrangement uses TRBV28 and TRBJ2-3; D may correspond to TRBD1 or TRBD2 (5 bases each). The sequencing used CD4+ or CD8+ T cells sorted from blood, collected in a trial of the OX40 agonist ivuxolimab. This clonotype was obtained from an adult with an advanced solid tumor such as melanoma, head and neck, liver or kidney cancer. CDR3: CASRDWDSTDTQYF. Here the CDR3 DNA reads TGTGCCAGCAGAGATTGGGACAGCACAGATACGCAGTATTTT.